This passage covers 21 T cell receptor beta chains from one sample sequenced in a study of blood T cell repertoires in COVID-19 (TCRdb year 2020). Library construction relied on the immunoSEQ multiplex PCR assay. TCRdb re-hosts the immuneACCESS table, in-frame sequences only. Its copies lack some clones; in the studies checked, an unresolved V gene accounts for under half of them, and the cause for the rest is not known. Across this sample there are some 85,000 clones, with about 80% seen only once. The ten largest clones capture approximately 51% of the sample. The sample was peripheral blood. The receptors derive from a human donor in a cohort sampled during active COVID-19.

This chain links TRBV11-2 with TRBJ1-4, with TRBD1 matching 7 bases. V shed 5 bases, J shed 14 bases, and the junction held 11 bases outside the gene matches. The CDR3 contains 13 residues. Per germline, CDR1 SGHAT and CDR2 FQNNGV. For the CDR3, the DNA is TGTGCCAGCAGCCGGGACAGCAATCGGGTCCTGTTTTTT. It specifies CASSRDSNRVLFF.

V usage is TRBV2 and J usage is TRBJ2-7; D call uncertain. From germline, CDR1 is SNHLY and CDR2 FYNNEI. The CDR3 contains 13 residues. V was clipped by 4 bases and J by 6 bases, with 13 bases between them. The CDR3 sequence is CASSAPGPGEQYF. CDR3 nucleotides: TGTGCCAGCAGTGCCCCTGGGCCTGGCGAGCAGTACTTC.

This chain links TRBV6-4 with TRBJ1-1; 8 bases fit TRBD1. V lost 0 bases and J lost 0; bases outside the gene matches: 3. Germline CDR1 reads MRHNA; CDR2 reads SNTAGT. The CDR3 totals 16 residues. The CDR3 DNA sequence: TGTGCCAGCAGTGACTCGAGGACAGGGATGAACACTGAAGCTTTCTTT. Its protein product is CASSDSRTGMNTEAFF.

V gene TRBV6-5 combines with J gene TRBJ2-7, with D perhaps matching TRBD1 (6 bases). CDR1 is MNHEY, CDR2 SVGAGI, per germline. V was cut by 3 bases and J by 5 bases, with 17 bases left in between. The CDR3 runs 15 residues. CDR3 coding DNA: TGTGCCAGCAGTTATGCGGCGGTCCAGGGGCACGAGCAGTACTTC. Protein: CASSYAAVQGHEQYF.

The chain uses TRBV5-4 and TRBJ2-1; 12 bases fit TRBD2. CDR3 length: 15 residues. In germline, CDR1 is SGHNT, CDR2 YYREEE (reference sequence). V was pared by 4 bases and J by 4 bases, with 3 bases of the junction left unmatched. CDR3: CASSPGLAGYNEQFF. DNA of the CDR3: TGTGCCAGCAGCCCAGGACTAGCGGGATACAATGAGCAGTTCTTC.

The chain combines TRBV14 with TRBJ2-7; 8 bases match TRBD1. V dropped 1 base and J dropped 0; count of bases not matched to a gene: 8. The germline CDR1 and CDR2 sequences are SGHDN and FVKESK. The CDR3 has 17 amino acids. CDR3 nucleotide sequence: TGTGCCAGCAGCCAAGCACAACCAGGGGGCGACTCCTACGAGCAGTACTTC. Translated: CASSQAQPGGDSYEQYF.

The chain combines TRBV28 with TRBJ1-2; D ambiguous. The CDR3 is 16 amino acids. Trimming took 5 bases from V and 1 from J, leaving 17 bases between them. CDR1 and CDR2 from the germline V gene are MDHEN and SYDVKM. The CDR3, as DNA: TGTGCCAGCAGTCCCCCCAAGGAGGGCAATAACTATGGCTACACCTTC. Its translation: CASSPPKEGNNYGYTF.

The chain is built from TRBV4-3 and TRBJ2-4; tentatively, D is TRBD2 (6 bases). The length of the CDR3 is 15 residues. CDR1 is LGHNA and CDR2 is YSLEER in the germline V gene. The V gene lost 0 bases and the J gene lost 6 bases, with 12 bases spanning the gap. The CDR3 DNA reads as TGCGCCAGCAGCCAAGAGCGGGACGGAAGAAACATTCAGTACTTC. Protein product: CASSQERDGRNIQYF.

The chain uses TRBV30 and TRBJ1-1, with D maybe TRBD1 (6 bases). Germline V lookup: CDR1 GTSNPN, CDR2 SVGIG (reference sequence). The V and J ends lost 5 bases and 0 bases respectively, with 16 bases between them. The CDR3 sequence is 15 residues long. The CDR3: CAWAREGGLNTEAFF. Written as DNA, the CDR3 is TGTGCCTGGGCCAGAGAGGGGGGGCTGAACACTGAAGCTTTCTTT.

The chain couples TRBV29-1 to TRBJ2-3; TRBD2 aligns across 13 bases. The V segment lost 6 bases and the J segment 8 bases; nucleotides outside the gene matches: 11. Looked up from germline, CDR1 is SQVTM and CDR2 is ANQGSEA. The CDR3 length is 15 residues. The DNA of the CDR3 is TGCAGCGTGGGGGGGACTAGCGGGGACCAAATTACGCAGTATTTT. Protein: CSVGGTSGDQITQYF.

The chain recombines TRBV28 with TRBJ2-1; the D is unclear. The CDR3 has 11 amino acids. Germline V lookup: CDR1 MDHEN, CDR2 SYDVKM. V was pared by 6 bases and J by 2 bases, with 2 bases between. This CDR3 is CASSTYNEQFF. CDR3 DNA: TGTGCCAGCAGCACCTACAATGAGCAGTTCTTC.

This sequence joins TRBV6-5 and TRBJ1-2; D perhaps matches TRBD1 (6 bases). This CDR3 contains 11 residues. The V end was cut by 5 bases, the J end by 10 bases, with 11 bases between. Germline V lookup: CDR1 MNHEY, CDR2 SVGAGI. The CDR3 protein is CASSRGQNYTF. The DNA of the CDR3 is TGTGCCAGCAGTCGCGGACAGAACTACACCTTC.

The V gene is TRBV6-6, the J gene TRBJ2-7; 14 nucleotides agree with TRBD2. J lost 5 bases, V lost 5 bases, and 8 bases had no gene match. Germline CDR1 and CDR2: MNHNY and SVGAGI (reference sequence). This CDR3 has 16 amino acids. The CDR3 loop is CASSPLGGLAGDEQYF. The DNA of the CDR3 is TGTGCCAGCAGTCCGCTAGGGGGACTAGCGGGAGACGAGCAGTACTTC.

This chain links TRBV28 with TRBJ2-1; 12 bases match TRBD2. The CDR3 consists of 15 residues. Germline trimming cut 5 bases from V and 7 bases from J; bases unmatched to any gene: 6. Per the germline V gene, CDR1 is MDHEN and CDR2 is SYDVKM. The CDR3 DNA reads as TGTGCCAGCAGTGCTAGCGGGAGGGCCGGGAATGAGCAGTTCTTC. It translates to CASSASGRAGNEQFF.

The chain links TRBV18 to TRBJ1-2, with unresolved D. The CDR3 runs to 14 residues. Trimming took off 2 bases at V and 0 bases at J, with 7 bases between the two ends. Germline lookup yields CDR1 KGHSH and CDR2 LQKENI. The CDR3 loop is CASSPDWANYGYTF. The CDR3 region has the DNA TGTGCCAGCTCACCAGACTGGGCTAACTATGGCTACACCTTC.

V usage is TRBV9 and J usage is TRBJ2-7; 8 bases agree with TRBD2. CDR1 is SGDLS, CDR2 YYNGEE, per germline. The CDR3 spans 16 residues. With 4 bases clipped from V and 6 bases from J, the junction kept 15 bases outside the gene matches. For the CDR3, the DNA is TGTGCCAGCAGCTCAACGGGAGGGCGCTACGTTGTCGAGCAGTACTTC. Its translation is CASSSTGGRYVVEQYF.

CDR3 nucleotides: TGCAGCGTTGATCGCGGACAGGGGGCCAGCATTCAGTACTTC. Translation: CSVDRGQGASIQYF. The chain recombines TRBV29-1 with TRBJ2-4; 11 nucleotides match TRBD1. The length of the CDR3 is 14 residues. The V gene end was trimmed by 3 bases and the J gene end by 9 bases; junction bases not matched to a gene: 7. Per germline, CDR1 SQVTM and CDR2 ANQGSEA.

The chain recombines TRBV28 with TRBJ2-2, with D hard to call. The germline gives CDR1 MDHEN, CDR2 SYDVKM. V was clipped by 7 bases and J by 6 bases, with 6 bases between them. CDR3 length: 11 amino acids. In DNA, the CDR3 is TGTGCCAGCACTAGTGCCGGGGAGCTGTTTTTT. Its translation is CASTSAGELFF.

A remark on this clone: The germline gene is not matched at one end of the junction; a read error may be the cause. This sequence joins TRBV7-7 and TRBJ2-3; 9 nucleotides agree with TRBD2. Germline loops: CDR1 SSHAT, CDR2 FNYEAQ (reference sequence). The CDR3 has 20 amino acids. CDR3 protein: CASSLEGRASGMGITDTQYF. The CDR3, as DNA: TGTGCTAGCAGCTTAGAGGGCAGAGCTAGCGGGATGGGGATCACAGATACGCAGTATTTT.

The table lists this clone with a count of one. This chain uses TRBV15 with TRBJ2-3; TRBD2 is a possible D gene (5 bases). The CDR3 spans 14 residues. The germline CDR1 and CDR2 sequences are LNHNV and YYDKDF (reference sequence). The germline V and J ends were trimmed by 3 bases and 5 bases, with 12 bases remaining between them. The CDR3 loop reads CATSSGLAEDTQYF. DNA of the CDR3: TGTGCCACCAGCAGTGGCCTAGCCGAAGATACGCAGTATTTT.

This chain uses TRBV6-5 with TRBJ2-7, with unresolved D. The germline V gene encodes CDR1 MNHEY and CDR2 SVGAGI. CDR3 size: 14 residues. Trimming removed 6 bases from V and 2 bases from J, with 14 bases in between. CDR3 sequence: CASRQTSAPYEQYF. In DNA form, the CDR3 reads TGTGCCAGCAGGCAAACTTCCGCCCCCTACGAGCAGTACTTC.